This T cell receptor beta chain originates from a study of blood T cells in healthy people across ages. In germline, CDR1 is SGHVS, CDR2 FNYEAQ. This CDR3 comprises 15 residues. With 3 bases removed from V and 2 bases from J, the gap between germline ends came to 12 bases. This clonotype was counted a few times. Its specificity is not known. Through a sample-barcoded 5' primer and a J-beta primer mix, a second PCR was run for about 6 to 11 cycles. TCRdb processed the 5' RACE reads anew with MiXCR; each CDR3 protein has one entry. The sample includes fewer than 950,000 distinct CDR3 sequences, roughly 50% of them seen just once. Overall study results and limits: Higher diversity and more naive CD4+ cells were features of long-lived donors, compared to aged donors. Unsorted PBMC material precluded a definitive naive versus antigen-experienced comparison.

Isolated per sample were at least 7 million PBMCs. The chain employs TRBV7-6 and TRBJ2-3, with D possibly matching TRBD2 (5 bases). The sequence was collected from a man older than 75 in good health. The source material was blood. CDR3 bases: TGTGCCAGCAGCTTGCTGCGGGCCACCACAGATACGCAGTATTTT. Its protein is CASSLLRATTDTQYF.